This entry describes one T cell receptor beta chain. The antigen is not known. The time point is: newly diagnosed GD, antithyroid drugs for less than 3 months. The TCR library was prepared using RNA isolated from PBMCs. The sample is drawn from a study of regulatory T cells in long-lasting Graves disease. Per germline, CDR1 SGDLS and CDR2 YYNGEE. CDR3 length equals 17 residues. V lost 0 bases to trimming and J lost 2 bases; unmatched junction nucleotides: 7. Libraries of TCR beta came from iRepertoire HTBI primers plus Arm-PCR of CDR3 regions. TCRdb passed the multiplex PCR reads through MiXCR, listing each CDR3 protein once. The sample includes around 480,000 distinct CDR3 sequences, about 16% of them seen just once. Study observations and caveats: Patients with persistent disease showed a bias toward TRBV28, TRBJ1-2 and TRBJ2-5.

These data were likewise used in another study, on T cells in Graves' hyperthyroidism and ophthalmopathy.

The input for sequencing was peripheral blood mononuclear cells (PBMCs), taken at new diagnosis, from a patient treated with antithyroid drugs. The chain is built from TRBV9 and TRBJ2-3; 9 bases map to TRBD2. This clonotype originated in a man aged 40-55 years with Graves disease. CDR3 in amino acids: CASSVGPSGIHTDTQYF. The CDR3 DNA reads TGTGCCAGCAGCGTAGGGCCTAGCGGGATTCACACAGATACGCAGTATTTT.